This TCR beta chain was obtained from a study of blood T cell repertoires in COVID-19. Study at large: Samples representing acute and convalescent COVID-19 were sourced from the United States, Italy and Spain.

The method was immunoSEQ multiplex PCR; TCRdb's version includes in-frame clones alone and lacks a portion of them. The data show 200,000 to 250,000 clones, with roughly 84% seen just once and 5.5% to 7.5% held by the top ten. Participant-given clinical history determined each cohort assignment. The source of this sequence is a woman aged 40-49 years who had recovered from COVID-19. The sequencing input was PBMCs or T cells enriched from blood (not recorded which).

The CDR3 DNA reads TGCAGTGCTAGTGGACTAGCGGGGAGCGATAATGAGCAGTTCTTC. Amino acids: CSASGLAGSDNEQFF. The V call is TRBV20-1, the J call TRBJ2-1; 12 bases map to TRBD2. The V gene's germline CDR1 is DFQATT and CDR2 SNEGSKA (reference sequence). Trimming removed 3 bases from V and 7 bases from J; junction bases left unmatched: 7. The CDR3 spans 15 residues.